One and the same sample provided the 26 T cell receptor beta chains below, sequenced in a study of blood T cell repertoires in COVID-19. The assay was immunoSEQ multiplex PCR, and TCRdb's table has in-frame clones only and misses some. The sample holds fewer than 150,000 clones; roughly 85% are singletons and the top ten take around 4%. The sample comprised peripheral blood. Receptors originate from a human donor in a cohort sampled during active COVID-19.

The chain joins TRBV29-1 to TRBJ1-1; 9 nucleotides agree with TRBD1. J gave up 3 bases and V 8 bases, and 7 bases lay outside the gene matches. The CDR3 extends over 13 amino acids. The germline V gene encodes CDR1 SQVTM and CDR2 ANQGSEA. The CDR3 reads CSSMGQGYTEAFF. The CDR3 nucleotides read TGCAGCAGCATGGGACAGGGCTACACTGAAGCTTTCTTT.

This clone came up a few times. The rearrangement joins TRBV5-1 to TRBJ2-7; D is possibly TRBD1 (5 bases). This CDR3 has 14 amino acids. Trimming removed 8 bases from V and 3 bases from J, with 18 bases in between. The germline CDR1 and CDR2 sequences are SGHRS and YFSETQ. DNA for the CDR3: TGCGCCAGTCACCCCGACAGTTCCCGCTACGAGCAGTACTTC. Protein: CASHPDSSRYEQYF.

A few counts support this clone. The CDR3 sequence: CASSIGTGDEQFF. The CDR3 DNA follows: TGTGCCAGTAGTATAGGGACAGGAGATGAGCAGTTCTTC. The chain joins TRBV19 to TRBJ2-1; 7 bases fit TRBD1. The CDR3 is 13 residues long. V gave up 1 base and J gave up 8 bases; unmatched junction bases: 2. Germline loops: CDR1 LNHDA, CDR2 SQIVND (reference sequence).

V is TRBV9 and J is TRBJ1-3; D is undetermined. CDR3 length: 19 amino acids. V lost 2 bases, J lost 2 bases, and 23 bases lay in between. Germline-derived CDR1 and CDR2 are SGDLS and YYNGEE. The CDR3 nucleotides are TGTGCCAGCAGCGTGTGGCCTTCCCTGACGACGGGAACTGGAAACACCATATATTTT. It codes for CASSVWPSLTTGTGNTIYF.

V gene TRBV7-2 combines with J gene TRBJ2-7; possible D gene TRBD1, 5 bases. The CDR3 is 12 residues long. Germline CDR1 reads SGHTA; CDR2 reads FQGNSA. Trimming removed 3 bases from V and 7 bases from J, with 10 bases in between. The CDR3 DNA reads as TGTGCCAGCAGCTTGTCAGGGATGGAGCAGTACGTC. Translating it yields CASSLSGMEQYV.

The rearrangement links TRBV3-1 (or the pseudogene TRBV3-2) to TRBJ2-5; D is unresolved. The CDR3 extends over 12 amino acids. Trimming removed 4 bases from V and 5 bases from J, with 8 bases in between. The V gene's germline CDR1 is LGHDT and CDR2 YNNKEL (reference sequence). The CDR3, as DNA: TGTGCCAGCAGCCCATCACGGGAGACCCAGTACTTC. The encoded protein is CASSPSRETQYF.

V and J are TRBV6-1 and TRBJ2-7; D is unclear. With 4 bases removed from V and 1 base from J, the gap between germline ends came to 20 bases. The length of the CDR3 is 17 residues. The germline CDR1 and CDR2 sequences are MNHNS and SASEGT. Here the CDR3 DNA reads TGTGCCAGCAGTGTGGAAGCGCCCGGAGCTTGGTCCTACGAGCAGTACGTC. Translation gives CASSVEAPGAWSYEQYV.

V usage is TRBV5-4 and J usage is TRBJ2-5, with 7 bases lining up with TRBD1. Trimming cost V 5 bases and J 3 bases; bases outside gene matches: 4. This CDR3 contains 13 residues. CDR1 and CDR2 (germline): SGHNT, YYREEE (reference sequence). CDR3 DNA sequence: TGTGCCAGCAGTCAAACAGGGGAAGAGACCCAGTACTTC. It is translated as CASSQTGEETQYF.

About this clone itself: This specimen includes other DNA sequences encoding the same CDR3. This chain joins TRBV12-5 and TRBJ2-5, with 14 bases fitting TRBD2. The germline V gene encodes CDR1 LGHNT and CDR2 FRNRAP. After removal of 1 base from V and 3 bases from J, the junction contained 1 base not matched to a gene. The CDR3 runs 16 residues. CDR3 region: CASGLGLAGGEETQYF. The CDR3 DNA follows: TGTGCTAGTGGTTTGGGACTAGCGGGAGGGGAAGAGACCCAGTACTTC. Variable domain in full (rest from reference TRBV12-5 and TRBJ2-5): DARVTQTPRHKVTEMGQEVTMRCQPILGHNTVFWYRQTMMQGLELLAYFRNRAPLDDSGMPKDRFSAEMPDATLATLKIQPSEPRDSAVYFCASGLGLAGGEETQYFGPGTRLLVL.

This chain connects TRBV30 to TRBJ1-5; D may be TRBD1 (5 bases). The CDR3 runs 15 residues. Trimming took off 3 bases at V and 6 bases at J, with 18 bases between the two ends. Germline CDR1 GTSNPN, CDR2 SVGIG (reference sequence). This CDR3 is CAWRVGGGRGQPQHF. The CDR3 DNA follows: TGTGCCTGGAGGGTTGGCGGGGGTAGAGGTCAGCCCCAGCATTTT.

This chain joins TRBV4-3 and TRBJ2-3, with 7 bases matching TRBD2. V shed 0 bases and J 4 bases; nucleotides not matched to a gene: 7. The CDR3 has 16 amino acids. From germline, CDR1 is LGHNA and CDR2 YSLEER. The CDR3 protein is CASSQDLAGEADTQYF. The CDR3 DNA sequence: TGCGCCAGCAGCCAAGATCTGGCGGGGGAGGCAGATACGCAGTATTTT.

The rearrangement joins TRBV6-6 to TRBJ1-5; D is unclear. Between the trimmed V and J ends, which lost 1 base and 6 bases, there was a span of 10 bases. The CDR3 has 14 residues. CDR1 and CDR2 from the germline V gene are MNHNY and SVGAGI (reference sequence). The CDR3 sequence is CASSYFTGIQPQHF. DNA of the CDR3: TGTGCCAGCAGTTACTTCACGGGTATTCAGCCCCAGCATTTT.

The CDR3 nucleotides read TGTGCCAGTAGTATTCTTGCCCCCTTCCGACAGGGGAACACTGAAGCTTTCTTT. Protein product: CASSILAPFRQGNTEAFF. The chain combines TRBV19 with TRBJ1-1; 7 bases are a match to TRBD1. V shed 3 bases, J shed 1 base, and the junction held 14 bases outside the gene matches. Germline loops: CDR1 LNHDA, CDR2 SQIVND (reference sequence). The CDR3 is 18 residues long.

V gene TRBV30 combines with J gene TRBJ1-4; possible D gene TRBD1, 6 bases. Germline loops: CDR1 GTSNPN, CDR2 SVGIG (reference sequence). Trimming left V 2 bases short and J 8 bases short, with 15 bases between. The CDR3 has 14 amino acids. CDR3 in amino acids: CAWSPGGAREKLFF. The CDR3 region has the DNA TGTGCCTGGAGTCCCGGGGGGGCACGGGAAAAACTGTTTTTT.

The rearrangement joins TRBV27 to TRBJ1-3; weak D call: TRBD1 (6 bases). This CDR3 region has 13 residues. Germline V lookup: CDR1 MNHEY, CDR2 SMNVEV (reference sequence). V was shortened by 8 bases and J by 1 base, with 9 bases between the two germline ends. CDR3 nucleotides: TGTGCCAGCGTTGGACAGTCTGGAAACACCATATATTTT. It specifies CASVGQSGNTIYF.

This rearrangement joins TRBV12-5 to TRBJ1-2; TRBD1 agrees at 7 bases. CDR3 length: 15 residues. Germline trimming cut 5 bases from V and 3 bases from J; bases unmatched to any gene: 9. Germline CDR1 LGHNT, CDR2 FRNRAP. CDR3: CASGPSGGGYYGYTF. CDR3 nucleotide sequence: TGTGCTAGTGGTCCATCAGGGGGAGGATACTATGGCTACACCTTC.

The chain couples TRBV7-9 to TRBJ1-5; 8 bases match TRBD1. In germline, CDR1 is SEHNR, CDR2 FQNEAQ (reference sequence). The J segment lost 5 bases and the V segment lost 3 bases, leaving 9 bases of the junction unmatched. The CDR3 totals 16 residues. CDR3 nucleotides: TGTGCCAGCAGCTTCTTCAGGGGGCCAGGGGATCAGCCCCAGCATTTT. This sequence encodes CASSFFRGPGDQPQHF. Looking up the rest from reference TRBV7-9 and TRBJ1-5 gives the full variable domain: DTGVSQNPRHKITKRGQNVTFRCDPISEHNRLYWYRQTLGQGPEFLTYFQNEAQLEKSRLLSDRFSAERPKGSFSTLEIQRTEQGDSAMYLCASSFFRGPGDQPQHFGDGTRLSIL.

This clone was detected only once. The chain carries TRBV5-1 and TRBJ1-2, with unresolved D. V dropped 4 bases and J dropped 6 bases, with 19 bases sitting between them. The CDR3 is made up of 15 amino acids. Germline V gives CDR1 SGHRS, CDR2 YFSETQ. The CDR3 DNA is TGCGCCAGCAGCCCAAACCTGGTGGTACGGGATGGCTACACCTTC. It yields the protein CASSPNLVVRDGYTF.

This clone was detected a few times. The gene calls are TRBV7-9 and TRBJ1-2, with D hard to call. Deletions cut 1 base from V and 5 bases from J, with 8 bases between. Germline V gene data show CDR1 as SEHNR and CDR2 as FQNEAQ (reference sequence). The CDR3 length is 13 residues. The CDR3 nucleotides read TGTGCCAGCAGCTTAGATCCTCTATATGGCTACACCTTC. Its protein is CASSLDPLYGYTF. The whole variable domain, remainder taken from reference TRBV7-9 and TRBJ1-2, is DTGVSQNPRHKITKRGQNVTFRCDPISEHNRLYWYRQTLGQGPEFLTYFQNEAQLEKSRLLSDRFSAERPKGSFSTLEIQRTEQGDSAMYLCASSLDPLYGYTFGSGTRLTVV.

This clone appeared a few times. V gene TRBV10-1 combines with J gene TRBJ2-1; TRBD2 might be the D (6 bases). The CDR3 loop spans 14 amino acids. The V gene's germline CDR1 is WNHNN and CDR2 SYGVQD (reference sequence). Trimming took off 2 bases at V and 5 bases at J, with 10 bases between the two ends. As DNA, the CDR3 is TGCGCCAGCAGTGAGGGACTAACACACAATGAGCAGTTCTTC. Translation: CASSEGLTHNEQFF.

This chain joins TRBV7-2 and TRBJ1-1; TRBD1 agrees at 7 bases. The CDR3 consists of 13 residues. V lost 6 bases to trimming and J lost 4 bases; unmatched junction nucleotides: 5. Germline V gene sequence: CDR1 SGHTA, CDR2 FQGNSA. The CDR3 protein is CASRLDRATEAFF. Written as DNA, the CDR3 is TGTGCCAGCAGACTAGACAGGGCCACTGAAGCTTTCTTT.

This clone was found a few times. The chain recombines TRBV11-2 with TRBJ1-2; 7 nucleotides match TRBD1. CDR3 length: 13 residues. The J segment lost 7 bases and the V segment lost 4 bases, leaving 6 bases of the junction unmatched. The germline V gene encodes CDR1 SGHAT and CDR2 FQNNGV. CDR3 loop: CASSSAGGFGYTF. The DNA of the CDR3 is TGTGCCAGCAGCTCCGCAGGGGGATTTGGCTACACCTTC.

This chain's CDR3 is CASSEGATNEKLFF. CDR3 nucleotide sequence: TGTGCCAGCAGCGAAGGAGCAACTAATGAAAAACTGTTTTTT. J is TRBJ1-4 and V is TRBV13, with D unclear. Deletions cut 5 bases from V and 0 bases from J, with 7 bases between. CDR3 size: 14 residues. Germline V gene lookup returns CDR1 PRHDT and CDR2 FYEKMQ (reference sequence).

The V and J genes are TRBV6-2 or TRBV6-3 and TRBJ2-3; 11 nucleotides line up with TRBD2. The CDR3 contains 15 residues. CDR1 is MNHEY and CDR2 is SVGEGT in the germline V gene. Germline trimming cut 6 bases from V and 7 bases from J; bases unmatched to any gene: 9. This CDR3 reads CASSLSGGAGNTQYF. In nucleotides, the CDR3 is TGTGCCAGCAGCCTTAGCGGGGGGGCCGGAAATACGCAGTATTTT.

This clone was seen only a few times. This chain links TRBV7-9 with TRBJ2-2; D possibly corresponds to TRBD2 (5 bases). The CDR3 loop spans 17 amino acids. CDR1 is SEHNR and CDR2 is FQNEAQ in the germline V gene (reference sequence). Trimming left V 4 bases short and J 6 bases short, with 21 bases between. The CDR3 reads CASSSPRDSLRAGELFF. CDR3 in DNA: TGTGCCAGCAGCTCCCCCCGGGATTCCTTAAGAGCCGGGGAGCTGTTTTTT.

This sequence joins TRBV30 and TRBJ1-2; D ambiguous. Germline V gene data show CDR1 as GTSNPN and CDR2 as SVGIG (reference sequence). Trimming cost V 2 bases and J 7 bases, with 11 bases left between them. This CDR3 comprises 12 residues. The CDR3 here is CAWSPRRGGYTF. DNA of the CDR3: TGTGCCTGGAGTCCGCGCCGGGGTGGCTACACCTTC. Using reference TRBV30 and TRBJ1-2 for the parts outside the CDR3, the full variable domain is SQTIHQWPATLVQPVGSPLSLECTVEGTSNPNLYWYRQAAGRGLQLLFYSVGIGQISSEVPQNLSASRPQDRQFILSSKKLLLSDSGFYLCAWSPRRGGYTFGSGTRLTVV.